The T cell receptor beta chain under discussion was sequenced for a study of blood T cell repertoires in COVID-19. Study summary: Sites across the United States, Italy and Spain contributed samples from acute and convalescent COVID-19. The cDNA or gDNA used as material had been derived from T cells, B-cell-depleted T cells, or PBMCs.

Methods used by the authors: Amplification with reference gene primers provided the estimates of nucleated cell counts. Profiled with immunoSEQ multiplex PCR; TCRdb holds only in-frame clones, not every one. That table gives V, J and clone size, and the DNA gave D and trimming. The table lists approximately 170,000 clones, about nine tenths of them singletons. Germline V CDR1 and CDR2: KGHSH, LQKENI. V was pared by 3 bases and J by 6 bases, with 15 bases between. There are 15 residues in the CDR3. The specimen was peripheral blood. This chain connects TRBV18 to TRBJ1-5, with D possibly being TRBD1 (5 bases). The receptor was derived from a man younger than 45 with acute or convalescent COVID-19. The CDR3 here is CASSPGLMNGQPQHF. CDR3 bases: TGTGCCAGCTCACCGGGACTAATGAATGGTCAGCCCCAGCATTTT.